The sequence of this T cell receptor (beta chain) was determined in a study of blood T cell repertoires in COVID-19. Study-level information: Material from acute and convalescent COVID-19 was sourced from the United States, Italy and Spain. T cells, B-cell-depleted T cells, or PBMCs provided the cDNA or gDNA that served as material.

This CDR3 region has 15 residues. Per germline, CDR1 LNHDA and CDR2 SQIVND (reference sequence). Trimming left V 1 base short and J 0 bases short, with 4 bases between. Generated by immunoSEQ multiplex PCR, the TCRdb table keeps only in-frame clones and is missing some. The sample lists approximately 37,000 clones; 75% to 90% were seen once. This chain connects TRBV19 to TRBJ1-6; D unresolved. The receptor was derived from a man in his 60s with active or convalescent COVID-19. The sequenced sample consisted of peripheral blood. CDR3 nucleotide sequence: TGTGCCAGTAGTATAGCGGGCTCCTATAATTCACCCCTCCACTTT. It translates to CASSIAGSYNSPLHF.